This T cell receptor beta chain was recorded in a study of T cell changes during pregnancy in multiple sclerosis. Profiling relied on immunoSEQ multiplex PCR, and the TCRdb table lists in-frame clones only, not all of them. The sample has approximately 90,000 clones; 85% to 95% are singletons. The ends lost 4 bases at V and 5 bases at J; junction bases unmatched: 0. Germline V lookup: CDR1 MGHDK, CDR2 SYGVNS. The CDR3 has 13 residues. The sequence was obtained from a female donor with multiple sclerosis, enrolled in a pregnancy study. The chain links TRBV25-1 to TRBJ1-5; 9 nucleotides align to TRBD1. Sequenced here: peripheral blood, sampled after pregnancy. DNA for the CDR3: TGTGCCAGCAGTGGACAGGGGGATCAGCCCCAGCATTTT. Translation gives CASSGQGDQPQHF.